The 27 T cell receptor beta chains below were found in one sample sequenced in a study of blood T cell repertoires in COVID-19. Clones were read by immunoSEQ multiplex PCR, and TCRdb kept only the in-frame ones, dropping some. The sample has 95,000 to 150,000 clones; around 91% are singletons. Sequencing was done on a sample of peripheral blood. The source of these receptors is a woman aged 55-75 years with COVID-19, enrolled during active disease.

The J gene is TRBJ2-2, the V gene TRBV6-5, with 10 bases identical to TRBD1. V shed 4 bases, J shed 4 bases, and the junction held 6 bases outside the gene matches. There are 16 residues in the CDR3. Germline CDR1 and CDR2: MNHEY and SVGAGI. In nucleotides, the CDR3 is TGTGCCAGCAGTTCTGGGGGACAGGGGTTCACCGGGGAGCTGTTTTTT. Protein product: CASSSGGQGFTGELFF.

The V gene is TRBV7-9, the J gene TRBJ1-2, with 7 bases matching TRBD1. CDR1 is SEHNR and CDR2 is FQNEAQ in the germline V gene (reference sequence). This CDR3 has 14 amino acids. The trim removed 0 bases at V and 7 bases at J, leaving 5 bases unmatched. Here the CDR3 DNA reads TGTGCCAGCAGCTTAGCGACAGGGAGTGGTGGCTACACCTTC. Translating it yields CASSLATGSGGYTF.

This chain links TRBV27 with TRBJ1-5; possibly TRBD1 for D (6 bases). Germline lookup yields CDR1 MNHEY and CDR2 SMNVEV (reference sequence). V was trimmed by 11 bases and J by 4 bases, leaving 18 bases between them. This CDR3 region has 14 residues. CDR3 protein: CAPIGGMGNQPQHF. The DNA for the CDR3 is TGTGCCCCTATTGGGGGCATGGGAAATCAGCCCCAGCATTTT.

The chain is built from TRBV6-4 and TRBJ1-4; 8 bases match TRBD1. CDR3 size: 13 residues. The germline V gene encodes CDR1 MRHNA and CDR2 SNTAGT. V shed 10 bases, J shed 3 bases, and the junction held 4 bases outside the gene matches. The CDR3 sequence: CAIQGAANEKLFF. The DNA for the CDR3 is TGTGCCATTCAGGGGGCTGCTAATGAAAAACTGTTTTTT.

This chain links TRBV9 with TRBJ1-3, with a tentative D call TRBD1 (6 bases). Trimming stripped 0 bases from V and 0 bases from J, with 16 bases between. The CDR3 totals 18 residues. CDR1 is SGDLS and CDR2 is YYNGEE in the germline V gene. In nucleotides, the CDR3 is TGTGCCAGCAGCGTAGAGGGGGACGAATTCTACTCTGGAAACACCATATATTTT. Its protein is CASSVEGDEFYSGNTIYF.

The V gene is TRBV28, the J gene TRBJ1-5, with TRBD1 matching 10 bases. Germline V CDR1 and CDR2: MDHEN, SYDVKM. CDR3 size: 15 residues. V was clipped by 4 bases and J by 7 bases; unmatched bases: 7. The chain's CDR3 is CASSSTGQGGQPQHF. In nucleotides, the CDR3 is TGTGCCAGCAGTTCTACTGGACAGGGGGGGCAGCCCCAGCATTTT.

This sequence joins TRBV2 and TRBJ1-2; unclear D gene. Trimming stripped 6 bases from V and 5 bases from J, with 13 bases between. The CDR3 has 13 residues. Germline V gene data show CDR1 as SNHLY and CDR2 as FYNNEI. CDR3 amino acids: CASSTSGSYGYTF. The CDR3 nucleotides are TGTGCCAGCAGCACGTCGGGTTCATATGGCTACACCTTC.

The chain couples TRBV6-5 to TRBJ1-2; no clear D gene. Germline V gives CDR1 MNHEY, CDR2 SVGAGI. CDR3 length: 15 residues. Trimming left V 6 bases short and J 4 bases short, with 18 bases between. The CDR3 here is CASSYDTSPPYGYTF. CDR3 nucleotides: TGTGCCAGCAGCTACGACACCTCACCGCCCTATGGCTACACCTTC.

This chain links TRBV4-1 with TRBJ2-7; D is perhaps TRBD2 (6 bases). CDR1 MGHRA and CDR2 YSYEKL come from the germline V gene. The CDR3 is made up of 14 amino acids. Trimming left V 1 base short and J 1 base short, with 8 bases between. The CDR3 sequence is CASSQVGGSYEQYF. CDR3 bases: TGCGCCAGCAGCCAAGTCGGGGGTTCCTACGAGCAGTACTTC.

The chain links TRBV2 to TRBJ2-1; 7 bases fit TRBD1. The CDR3 is 13 amino acids. Germline assignment: CDR1 SNHLY and CDR2 FYNNEI. J gave up 8 bases and V 8 bases, and 9 bases lay outside the gene matches. CDR3 protein: CASVGTAGDEQFF. The CDR3 DNA sequence: TGTGCCAGCGTCGGGACAGCAGGCGATGAGCAGTTCTTC.

This chain uses TRBV19 with TRBJ1-4; the D gene is possibly TRBD1 (6 bases). V lost 2 bases and J 7 bases, leaving 11 bases between the germline ends. Germline V CDR1 and CDR2: LNHDA, SQIVND (reference sequence). The CDR3 runs 14 residues. CDR3 in DNA: TGTGCCAGTAGTATACTAGGGGGGGGTGAAAAACTGTTTTTT. This codes for CASSILGGGEKLFF. Drawing the rest from reference TRBV19 and TRBJ1-4, the complete variable domain is DGGITQSPKYLFRKEGQNVTLSCEQNLNHDAMYWYRQDPGQGLRLIYYSQIVNDFQKGDIAEGYSVSREKKESFPLTVTSAQKNPTAFYLCASSILGGGEKLFFGSGTQLSVL.

The V call is TRBV7-3, the J call TRBJ2-3; the D is unclear. In germline, CDR1 is SGHTA, CDR2 FQGTGA. Between the trimmed V and J ends, which lost 5 bases and 0 bases, there was a span of 12 bases. This CDR3 region has 15 residues. The CDR3 region is CASSPIWRSTDTQYF. CDR3 in DNA: TGTGCCAGCAGCCCGATTTGGCGGAGCACAGATACGCAGTATTTT.

The rearrangement joins TRBV29-1 to TRBJ2-3, with D perhaps matching TRBD1 (8 bases). This CDR3 is 16 amino acids long. With 3 bases removed from V and 5 bases from J, the gap between germline ends came to 21 bases. From germline, CDR1 is SQVTM and CDR2 ANQGSEA. Here the CDR3 DNA reads TGCAGCGTTGATTGGGGCCGGACAGGGAGGGTAGATACGCAGTATTTT. Translation: CSVDWGRTGRVDTQYF.

V usage is TRBV4-2 and J usage is TRBJ2-1; no definite D call. V gave up 1 base and J gave up 2 bases, with 9 bases separating them. The CDR3 has 15 amino acids. Per the germline V gene, CDR1 is LGHNA and CDR2 is YNFKEQ. The CDR3 protein is CASSQAGSTYNEQFF. In nucleotides, the CDR3 is TGTGCCAGCAGCCAAGCGGGTAGCACCTACAATGAGCAGTTCTTC.

The J gene is TRBJ1-1, the V gene TRBV7-2, with D perhaps matching TRBD1 (6 bases). Germline V gene data show CDR1 as SGHTA and CDR2 as FQGNSA. This CDR3 is built from 14 residues. Trimming removed 6 bases at V and 0 bases at J, with 11 bases between. The chain's CDR3 is CASRPDSMNTEAFF. In DNA form, the CDR3 reads TGTGCCAGCAGACCGGACAGCATGAACACTGAAGCTTTCTTT.

This chain uses TRBV3-1 (or the pseudogene TRBV3-2) with TRBJ2-3, with D possibly TRBD2 on 5 matching bases. Trimming shortened V by 1 base and J by 4 bases, and 6 bases separated the two germline ends. CDR1 LGHDT and CDR2 YNNKEL come from the germline V gene (reference sequence). This CDR3 is built from 13 residues. CDR3 amino acids: CASSQVGADTQYF. As DNA, the CDR3 is TGTGCCAGCAGCCAAGTCGGGGCAGATACGCAGTATTTT.

The V and J genes are TRBV4-1 and TRBJ2-7; TRBD2 matches at 16 bases. Losses at the gene ends were 5 bases for V and 5 bases for J; bases not matched to a gene: 12. CDR3 length: 18 residues. The V gene's germline CDR1 is MGHRA and CDR2 YSYEKL. In nucleotides, the CDR3 is TGCGCCAGCAGCTCACCGGGACTAGCGGGGGGGCCCCAGGACGAGCAGTACTTC. Residues: CASSSPGLAGGPQDEQYF.

This rearrangement joins TRBV9 to TRBJ1-2; weak D call: TRBD1 (6 bases). The CDR3 is 16 residues long. V was cut by 0 bases and J by 0 bases, with 12 bases left in between. Germline V gene sequence: CDR1 SGDLS, CDR2 YYNGEE. The CDR3 region is CASSVAARGTNYGYTF. Written as DNA, the CDR3 is TGTGCCAGCAGCGTAGCTGCCAGGGGTACTAACTATGGCTACACCTTC.

This clone was seen a handful of times. The rearrangement uses TRBV3-1 (or the pseudogene TRBV3-2) and TRBJ1-1, with D uncertain. The ends were cut back, 2 bases at V and 4 bases at J, with 11 bases in the middle. The CDR3 covers 14 residues. The germline gives CDR1 LGHDT, CDR2 YNNKEL (reference sequence). DNA of the CDR3: TGTGCCAGCAGCCAACCTAGCAGGTCCACTGAAGCTTTCTTT. Protein product: CASSQPSRSTEAFF.

This chain connects TRBV7-3 to TRBJ2-7, with a weak D call TRBD2 (6 bases). The CDR3 loop spans 15 amino acids. Trimming took off 5 bases at V and 0 bases at J, with 14 bases between the two ends. CDR1 is SGHTA and CDR2 is FQGTGA in the germline V gene. CDR3 in DNA: TGTGCCAGCAGCGACCACGGGGAGGTCTCCTACGAGCAGTACTTC. Amino acid sequence: CASSDHGEVSYEQYF.

The chain carries TRBV2 and TRBJ1-1, with D possibly being TRBD1 (6 bases). The CDR3 is made up of 15 amino acids. From germline, CDR1 is SNHLY and CDR2 FYNNEI. The V gene lost 6 bases and the J gene lost 0 bases, with 14 bases spanning the gap. CDR3 nucleotide sequence: TGTGCCAGCAGGGGCAGGGGTTACCTGAACACTGAAGCTTTCTTT. Amino acids: CASRGRGYLNTEAFF.

This rearrangement joins TRBV18 to TRBJ2-3, with a possible D match to TRBD2 (5 bases). Trimming took off 4 bases at V and 5 bases at J, with 22 bases between the two ends. The CDR3 is 17 residues long. Per germline, CDR1 KGHSH and CDR2 LQKENI. This CDR3 reads CASSLQTVAGKGDTQYF. The CDR3 DNA follows: TGTGCCAGCTCACTTCAAACAGTCGCGGGTAAAGGAGATACGCAGTATTTT.

This clone was seen only once. The CDR3 is CASSQSVGSQVANTEAFF. In DNA form, the CDR3 reads TGTGCCAGCAGCCAATCGGTGGGTTCACAGGTCGCAAACACTGAAGCTTTCTTT. This chain uses TRBV16 with TRBJ1-1; a weak D match, TRBD1 (5 bases). Per germline, CDR1 KGHSY and CDR2 FQNENV. The CDR3 consists of 18 residues. V lost 0 bases, J lost 2 bases, and 19 bases lay in between.

The gene calls are TRBV6-1 and TRBJ1-1; the match to TRBD1 covers 11 bases. The V segment lost 4 bases and the J segment 4 bases; nucleotides outside the gene matches: 8. CDR1 MNHNS and CDR2 SASEGT come from the germline V gene. CDR3 length: 16 amino acids. This CDR3 is CASSGDRGSLGTEAFF. DNA for the CDR3: TGTGCCAGCAGTGGGGACAGGGGGTCGCTGGGCACTGAAGCTTTCTTT.

The table lists this clone with a count of one. The chain employs TRBV9 and TRBJ2-2; D remains unclear. The CDR3 has 11 amino acids. V gave up 3 bases and J gave up 7 bases, with 4 bases separating them. The germline CDR1 and CDR2 sequences are SGDLS and YYNGEE. The CDR3 DNA sequence: TGTGCCAGCAGCGCAAACGGGGAGCTGTTTTTT. It encodes CASSANGELFF.

The genes are TRBV19 and TRBJ2-1, with D possibly TRBD2 on 6 matching bases. Trimming shortened V by 5 bases and J by 9 bases, and 11 bases separated the two germline ends. This CDR3 spans 12 amino acids. Germline CDR1 is LNHDA and CDR2 is SQIVND (reference sequence). The CDR3 DNA reads as TGTGCCAGTAGTTATTTGGGGGGTGAGCAGTTCTTC. This encodes CASSYLGGEQFF.

The rearrangement links TRBV14 to TRBJ2-2; 7 positions match TRBD1. V was clipped by 4 bases and J by 3 bases; unmatched bases: 5. This CDR3 spans 15 amino acids. Germline lookup yields CDR1 SGHDN and CDR2 FVKESK. CDR3 DNA: TGTGCCAGCAGCCGAATAGACAGGGACACCGGGGAGCTGTTTTTT. Residues: CASSRIDRDTGELFF.